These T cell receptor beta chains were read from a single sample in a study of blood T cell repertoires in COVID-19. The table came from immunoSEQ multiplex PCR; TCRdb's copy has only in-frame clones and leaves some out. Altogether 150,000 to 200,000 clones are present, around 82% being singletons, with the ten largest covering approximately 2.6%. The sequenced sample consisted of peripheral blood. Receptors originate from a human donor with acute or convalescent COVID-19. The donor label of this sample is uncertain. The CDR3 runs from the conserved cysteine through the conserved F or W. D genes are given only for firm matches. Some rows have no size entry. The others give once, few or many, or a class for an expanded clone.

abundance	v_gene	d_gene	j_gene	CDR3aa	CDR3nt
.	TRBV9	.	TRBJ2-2	CASSVQGDAGELFF	TGTGCCAGCAGCGTACAGGGTGATGCCGGGGAGCTGTTTTTT
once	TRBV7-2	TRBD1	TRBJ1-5	CASSLTGESNQPQHF	TGTGCCAGCAGCTTAACAGGGGAGAGCAATCAGCCCCAGCATTTT
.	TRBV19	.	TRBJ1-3	CASSKTASSGNTIYF	TGTGCCAGTAGTAAGACAGCAAGCTCTGGAAACACCATATATTTT
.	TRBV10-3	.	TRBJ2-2	CATLLSDRLNTGELFF	TGTGCCACCCTCCTTTCTGACAGACTGAACACCGGGGAGCTGTTTTTT
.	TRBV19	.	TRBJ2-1	CASSPSRLENEQFF	TGTGCCAGTAGTCCCTCCAGGCTGGAAAATGAGCAGTTCTTC
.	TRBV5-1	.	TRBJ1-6	CASRGGGIDSPLHF	TGCGCCAGCAGAGGCGGGGGGATTGATTCACCCCTCCACTTT
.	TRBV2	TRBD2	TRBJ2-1	CASSALGRRLAGGGNEQFF	TGTGCCAGCAGTGCCCTCGGGAGGAGACTAGCGGGAGGGGGCAATGAGCAGTTCTTC
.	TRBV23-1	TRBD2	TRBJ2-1	CASSQSSSGSINEQFF	TGCGCCAGCAGTCAATCATCGAGCGGGAGTATCAATGAGCAGTTCTTC
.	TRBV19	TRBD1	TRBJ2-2	CASSQLGGQGPTGELFF	TGTGCCAGTAGTCAACTAGGGGGACAGGGACCCACCGGGGAGCTGTTTTTT
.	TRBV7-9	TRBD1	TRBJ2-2	CASSRRGGETGELFF	TGTGCCAGCAGCCGGCGAGGGGGCGAGACCGGGGAGCTGTTTTTT
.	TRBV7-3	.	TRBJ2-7	CASSSSLGGASEQYF	TGTGCCAGCAGCTCATCTCTTGGGGGGGCTTCCGAGCAGTACTTC
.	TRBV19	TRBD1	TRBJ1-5	CASSMGQARGQPQHF	TGTGCCAGTAGTATGGGACAGGCCCGTGGTCAGCCCCAGCATTTT
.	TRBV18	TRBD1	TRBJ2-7	CASSPPTGAYEQYF	TGTGCCAGCTCACCTCCGACAGGGGCCTACGAGCAGTACTTC
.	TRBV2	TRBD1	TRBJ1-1	CASSGDRWNTEAFF	TGTGCCAGCAGTGGGGACAGGTGGAACACTGAAGCTTTCTTT
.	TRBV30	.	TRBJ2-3	CAWSAGTPDTQYF	TGTGCCTGGTCGGCGGGGACCCCAGATACGCAGTATTTT
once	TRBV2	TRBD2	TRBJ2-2	CASSEYSGRAGGELFF	TGTGCCAGCAGTGAATATAGCGGGAGGGCCGGCGGGGAGCTGTTTTTT
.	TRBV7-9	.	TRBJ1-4	CASSSWGQGTNEKLFF	TGTGCCAGCAGCTCCTGGGGGCAGGGGACTAATGAAAAACTGTTTTTT
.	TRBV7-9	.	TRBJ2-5	CASSPRTLGETQYF	TGTGCCAGCAGCCCGCGGACACTTGGAGAGACCCAGTACTTC
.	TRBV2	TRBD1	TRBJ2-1	CASRIPGQLSNEQFF	TGTGCCAGCAGGATCCCGGGACAGTTGAGCAATGAGCAGTTCTTC
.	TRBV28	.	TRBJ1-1	CASSFGGGHRERFF	TGTGCCAGCAGTTTCGGGGGGGGACACAGGGAAAGGTTCTTT
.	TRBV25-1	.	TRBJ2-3	CASSESGASTDTQYF	TGTGCCAGCAGTGAATCCGGTGCTAGCACAGATACGCAGTATTTT
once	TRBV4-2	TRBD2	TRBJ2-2	CASSPRLAGATGELFF	TGTGCCAGCAGCCCCCGACTAGCGGGAGCGACCGGGGAGCTGTTTTTT
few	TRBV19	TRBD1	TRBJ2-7	CASSTQGAAYEQYF	TGTGCCAGTAGTACCCAGGGGGCTGCCTACGAGCAGTACTTC
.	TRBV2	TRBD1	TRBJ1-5	CASSVRGYSNQPQHF	TGTGCCAGCAGTGTCAGGGGGTATAGCAATCAGCCCCAGCATTTT
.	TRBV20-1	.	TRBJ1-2	CSASGEGGYGYTF	TGCAGTGCTAGTGGCGAGGGTGGCTATGGCTACACCTTC
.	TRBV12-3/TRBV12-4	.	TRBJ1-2	CASSSNSYGYTF	TGTGCCAGCAGTTCGAACAGCTATGGCTACACCTTC
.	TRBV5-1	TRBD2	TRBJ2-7	CASSLAGGSYEQYF	TGCGCCAGCAGCTTGGCGGGGGGGTCCTACGAGCAGTACTTC
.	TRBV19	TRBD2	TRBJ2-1	CASSSTAGGSGNEQFF	TGTGCCAGTAGTTCTACAGCGGGAGGGAGTGGCAACGAGCAGTTCTTC
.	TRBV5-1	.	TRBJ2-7	CASSLDSSNYEQYF	TGCGCCAGCAGCTTGGATAGTTCGAACTACGAGCAGTACTTC
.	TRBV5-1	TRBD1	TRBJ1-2	CASSSDRDYGYTF	TGCGCCAGCAGCTCGGACAGGGACTATGGCTACACCTTC